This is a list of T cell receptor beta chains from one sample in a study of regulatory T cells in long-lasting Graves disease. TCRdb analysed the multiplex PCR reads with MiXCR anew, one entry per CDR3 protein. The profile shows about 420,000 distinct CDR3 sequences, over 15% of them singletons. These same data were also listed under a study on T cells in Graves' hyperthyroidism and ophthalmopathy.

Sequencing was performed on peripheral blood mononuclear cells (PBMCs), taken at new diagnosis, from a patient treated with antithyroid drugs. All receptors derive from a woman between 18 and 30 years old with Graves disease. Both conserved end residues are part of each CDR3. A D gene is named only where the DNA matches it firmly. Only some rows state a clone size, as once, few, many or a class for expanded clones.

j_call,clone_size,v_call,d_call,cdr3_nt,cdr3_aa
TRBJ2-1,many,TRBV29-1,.,TGCAGCGTTGGCGGCTCTGAGCAGTTCTTC,CSVGGSEQFF
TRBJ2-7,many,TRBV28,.,TGTGCCAGCAGTGCAGGGTTCTCCTACGAGCAGTACTTC,CASSAGFSYEQYF
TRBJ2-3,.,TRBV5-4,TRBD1,TGTGCCAGCAGCGTGGGGACAGGCAGGTCAGATACGCAGTATTTT,CASSVGTGRSDTQYF
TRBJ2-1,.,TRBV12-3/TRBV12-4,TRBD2,TGTGCCAGCGGAAAGCGGGAGGGTAGGATGAATGAGCAGTTCTTC,CASGKREGRMNEQFF
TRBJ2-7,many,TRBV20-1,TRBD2,TGCAGTGCTAGACAAGGACTAGCGGGGACCTACGAGCAGTACTTC,CSARQGLAGTYEQYF
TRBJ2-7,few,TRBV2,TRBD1,TGTGCCAGCAGCGAACAGGGGAACTCCTACGAGCAGTACTTC,CASSEQGNSYEQYF
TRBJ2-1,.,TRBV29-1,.,TGCAGCGTTGATCACCATGAGCAGTTCTTC,CSVDHHEQFF
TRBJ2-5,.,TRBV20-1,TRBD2,TGCAGTGCTAGCTCGGCTAGCGGACAAGGGGAGACCCAGTACTTC,CSASSASGQGETQYF
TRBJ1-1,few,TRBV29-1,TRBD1,TGCAGCGTGGGACAGGGCCCCACTGAAGCTTTCTTT,CSVGQGPTEAFF
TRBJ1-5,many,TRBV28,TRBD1,TGTGCCAGCAGCCGAAGCACAGGGGGACCCGAGAAACCCAATCAGCCCCAGCATTTT,CASSRSTGGPEKPNQPQHF
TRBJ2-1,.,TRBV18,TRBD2,TGTGCCAGCTCATCCGGGACTAGCGTAATCAATGAGCAGTTCTTC,CASSSGTSVINEQFF
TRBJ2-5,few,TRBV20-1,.,TGCAGTGCTAGGCCAGGCCAAGAGACCCAGTACTTC,CSARPGQETQYF
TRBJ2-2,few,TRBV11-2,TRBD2,TGTGCCAGCAGCCAGCTAGCGGGAGGGCCGGGAGGGGAGCTGTTTTTT,CASSQLAGGPGGELFF
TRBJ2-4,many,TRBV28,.,TGTGCCAGCAGCCGAGGCGGATCGAGGGGAGTTCAGTACTTC,CASSRGGSRGVQYF
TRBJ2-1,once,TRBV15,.,TGTGCCACCAGCAAGCCCCTGTCCGGGATCAACTACAATGATCAGTTCTTC,CATSKPLSGINYNDQFF
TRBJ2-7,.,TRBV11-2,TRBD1,TGTGCCAGCAGGTATCAGGGGGCCGGAGTCTACGAGCAGTACTTC,CASRYQGAGVYEQYF
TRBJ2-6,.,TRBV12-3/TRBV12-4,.,TGTGCCAGCTTACCAACCTTCGGAGGCACCGGCTGGGCCAACGTCCTGACTTTC,CASLPTFGGTGWANVLTF
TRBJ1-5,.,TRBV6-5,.,TGTGCCAGCAGTTACTCCGGGTACGGTCAGCCCCAGCATTTT,CASSYSGYGQPQHF
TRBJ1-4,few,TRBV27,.,TGTGCCAGTTCGGCCAGGGAGTTTAGTGAAAAACTGTTTTTT,CASSAREFSEKLFF
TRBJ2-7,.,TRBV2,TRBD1,TGTGCCAGCAGTGTAGACAGGGATTCGTGGGAGCAGTACTTC,CASSVDRDSWEQYF
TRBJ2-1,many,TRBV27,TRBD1,TGTGCCAGCAGTTTTAGGGACAGGGGGTTGGGTGAGCAGTTCTTC,CASSFRDRGLGEQFF
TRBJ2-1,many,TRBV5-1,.,TGCGCCAGCAGCTTACTTAGGGTAAATGAGCAGTTCTTC,CASSLLRVNEQFF
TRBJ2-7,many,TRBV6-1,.,TGTGCCAGCATAGGCGGATACGAGCAGTACTTC,CASIGGYEQYF
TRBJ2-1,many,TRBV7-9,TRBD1,TGTGCCAGCTCCCTTACAGGGGCCGGAAATGAGCAGTTCTTC,CASSLTGAGNEQFF
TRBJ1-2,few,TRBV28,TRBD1,TGTGCCAGCAGCCCGACAGGGGATTACTATGGCTACACCTTC,CASSPTGDYYGYTF
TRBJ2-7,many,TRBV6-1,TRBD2,TGTGCCAGCACGAACACCGGGACTAGCGGGCCGTACGAGCAGTACTTC,CASTNTGTSGPYEQYF
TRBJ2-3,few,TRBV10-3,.,TGTGCCACTAGGACAGACACAGATACGCAGTATTTT,CATRTDTDTQYF
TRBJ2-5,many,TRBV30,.,TGTGCCTGGAGTGTAGGCAGGCAAGAGACCCAGTACTTC,CAWSVGRQETQYF
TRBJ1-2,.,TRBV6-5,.,TGTGCCAGCAGTTACTCGATAAGTGGTTATGGCTACACCTTC,CASSYSISGYGYTF
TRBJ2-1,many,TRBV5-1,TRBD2,TGCGCCAGCAGCTTGTCTGGCGGGAGCTCCTACAATGAGCAGTTCTTC,CASSLSGGSSYNEQFF
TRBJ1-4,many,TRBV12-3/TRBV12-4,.,TGTGCCAGCAGCTACGGACAGTCTAATGAAAAACTGTTTTTT,CASSYGQSNEKLFF
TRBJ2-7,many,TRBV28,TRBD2,TGTGCCAGCAGCGAGGATCTAGCGGCCCCCTACGAGCAGTACTTC,CASSEDLAAPYEQYF
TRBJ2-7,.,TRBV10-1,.,TGCGCCAGCAGTGAGTCTGGGGGCTACGAGCAGTACTTC,CASSESGGYEQYF
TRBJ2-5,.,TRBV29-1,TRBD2,TGCAGCGTAACACCGCTAGCGGGAGAGACCCAGTACTTC,CSVTPLAGETQYF
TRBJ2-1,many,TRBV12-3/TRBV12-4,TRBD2,TGTGCCAGCAGTTCCCCGGGGTCAGCGGGAGGGCCGGATGAGCAGTTCTTC,CASSSPGSAGGPDEQFF
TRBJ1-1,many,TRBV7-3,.,TGTGCCAGCAGGAAGGGGGTTGCGAACACTGAAGCTTTCTTT,CASRKGVANTEAFF
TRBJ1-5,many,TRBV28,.,TGTGCCAGCAGTATATATGAGACGGGCAATCAGCCCCAGCATTTT,CASSIYETGNQPQHF
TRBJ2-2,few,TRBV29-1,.,TGCAGCGGAACCATAGGTAACACCGGGGAGCTGTTTTTT,CSGTIGNTGELFF
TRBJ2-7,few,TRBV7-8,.,TGTGCCAGCAGCTTATATGTCAGGGGGGCTGCGTCCTACGAGCAGTACTTC,CASSLYVRGAASYEQYF
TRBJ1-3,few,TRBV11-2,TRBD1,TGTGCCAGCAGCTTAAGGACAGGGCGCGCGATCGGAAACACCATATATTTT,CASSLRTGRAIGNTIYF
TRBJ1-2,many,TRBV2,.,TGTGCCAGCAGTGTAGGGGGGGCCTCCACTTATGGCTACACCTTC,CASSVGGASTYGYTF
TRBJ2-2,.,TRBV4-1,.,TGCGCCAGCAGCCACATCACCGGGGAGCTGTTTTTT,CASSHITGELFF
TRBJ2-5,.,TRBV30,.,TGTGCCTGGAGAGTCAGGGCGTCAGAGACCCAGTACTTC,CAWRVRASETQYF
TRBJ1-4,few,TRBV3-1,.,TGTGCCAGCAGAAATTTAATCGGGGGCGGTGAAAAACTGTTTTTT,CASRNLIGGGEKLFF
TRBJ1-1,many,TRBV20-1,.,TGCAGTGCTAGAGGGCTAGGGAGCACTGAAGCTTTCTTT,CSARGLGSTEAFF
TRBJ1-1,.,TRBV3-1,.,TGTGCCGGCAGCCACCGAAACCCCACTGAAGCTTTCTTT,CAGSHRNPTEAFF
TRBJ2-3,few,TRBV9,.,TGTGCCAGCAGCCGTGGGGGAGATACGCAGTATTTT,CASSRGGDTQYF
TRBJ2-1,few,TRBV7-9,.,TGTGCCAGCAGCTCTTTTCGGCGGGGACTGCGCGATGAGCAGTTCTTC,CASSSFRRGLRDEQFF
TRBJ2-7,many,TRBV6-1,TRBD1,TGTGCCAGCAGTCGGACAGGAGTGGGGTCCTACGAGCAGTACTTC,CASSRTGVGSYEQYF
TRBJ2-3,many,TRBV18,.,TGTGCCAGCTCACCGGCGGCAGTCCCAGATACGCAGTATTTT,CASSPAAVPDTQYF
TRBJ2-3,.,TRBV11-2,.,TGTGCCAGCAGCACCTATACGCAGTATTTT,CASSTYTQYF
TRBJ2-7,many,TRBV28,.,TGTGCCAGCACGCTAGCTTCGTCCCACGAGCAGTACTTC,CASTLASSHEQYF
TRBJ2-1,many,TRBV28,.,TGTGCCAGCAGTTTGGTGACAGGATCCAATGAGCAGTTCTTC,CASSLVTGSNEQFF
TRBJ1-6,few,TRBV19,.,TGTGCCAGTAGTAACCCGGGACGGATGTCACCCCTCCACTTT,CASSNPGRMSPLHF
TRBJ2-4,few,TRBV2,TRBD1,TGTGCCAGCGGACCGGACAGGCCAACCGCCAAAAACATTCAGTACTTC,CASGPDRPTAKNIQYF
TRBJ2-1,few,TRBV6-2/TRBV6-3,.,TGTGCCAGCAAACGTGGGGTTTTGATCAATGAGCAGTTCTTC,CASKRGVLINEQFF
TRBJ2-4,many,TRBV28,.,TGTGCCAGCAGGGCGGGCGAAGCCAAAAACATTCAGTACTTC,CASRAGEAKNIQYF
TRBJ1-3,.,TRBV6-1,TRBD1,TGTGCCAGCAGTATTTCCGACAGGGGGATATTTTTT,CASSISDRGIFF
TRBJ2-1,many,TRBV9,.,TGTGCCAGCAGCACCTCCGGGACTCTTCAATACAATGAGCAGTTCTTC,CASSTSGTLQYNEQFF
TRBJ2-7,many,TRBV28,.,TGTGCCAGCAGTTTAAAGGAAGAGCAGTACTTC,CASSLKEEQYF